These 5 T cell receptor beta chains were all obtained from the same sample, sequenced in a study of blood T cell repertoires in COVID-19. TCRdb's table, derived via immunoSEQ multiplex PCR, lists solely in-frame clones and lacks some. The table lists about 200,000 clones, about 86% of them singletons. What was sequenced was PBMCs or T cells enriched from blood (not recorded which). The receptors come from a middle-aged woman with acute COVID-19.

The CDR3 is CASKGPPGQGVTEAFF. CDR3 sequence (DNA): TGTGCCAGTAAGGGTCCCCCGGGACAGGGGGTGACTGAAGCTTTCTTT. V is TRBV19 and J is TRBJ1-1; 11 nucleotides align to TRBD1. The CDR3 runs 16 residues. Germline-derived CDR1 and CDR2 are LNHDA and SQIVND (reference sequence). With 7 bases clipped from V and 5 bases from J, the junction kept 12 bases outside the gene matches.

The sample holds a few counts of this clone. The chain carries TRBV14 and TRBJ1-5, with 8 bases lining up with TRBD1. Unmatched junction bases numbered 1, after V lost 0 bases and J lost 9 bases. The CDR3 contains 13 residues. The germline gives CDR1 SGHDN, CDR2 FVKESK. CDR3: CASSQDRGRPQHF. In nucleotides, the CDR3 is TGTGCCAGCAGCCAAGACAGGGGGCGGCCCCAGCATTTT.

The chain combines TRBV11-2 with TRBJ2-7; 7 bases agree with TRBD2. The CDR3 length is 16 residues. CDR1 is SGHAT and CDR2 is FQNNGV in the germline V gene. Trimming at V came to 5 bases and at J to 6 bases, leaving 16 bases not matched to a gene. DNA of the CDR3: TGTGCCAGCAGCCCCACCGGACTAGTTCGACGCCCCGAGCAGTACTTC. Its translation is CASSPTGLVRRPEQYF.

The rearrangement joins TRBV5-1 to TRBJ2-1, with D maybe TRBD2 (6 bases). Germline V gene data show CDR1 as SGHRS and CDR2 as YFSETQ. This CDR3 is 15 amino acids long. V lost 0 bases and J lost 3, with 10 bases in between. The CDR3: CASSLVGGNYNEQFF. The CDR3 bases are TGCGCCAGCAGCTTGGTAGGCGGGAACTACAATGAGCAGTTCTTC.

V gene TRBV19 combines with J gene TRBJ2-6; 9 bases align to TRBD1. The CDR3 has 16 residues. V trimming: 5 bases; J trimming: 1 base; junction bases outside the gene matches: 3. Germline V lookup: CDR1 LNHDA, CDR2 SQIVND (reference sequence). CDR3 residues: CASSVTGGSGANVLTF. CDR3 coding DNA: TGTGCCAGTAGTGTGACAGGGGGGTCTGGGGCCAACGTCCTGACTTTC.